The entry below describes one TCR beta chain. The record originates from a study of control samples from healthy donors and cancer patients. Assay: immunoSEQ multiplex PCR; the TCRdb copy retains only in-frame clones and omits some. The sample shows roughly 80,000 clones, 85% to 90% of them seen only once. Germline V gene data show CDR1 as SGHRS and CDR2 as YFSETQ. With V trimmed by 1 base and J by 2 bases, 8 bases remained unmatched. The CDR3 extends over 17 amino acids. The specimen was blood. The J gene is TRBJ1-4, the V gene TRBV5-1, with TRBD1 identical over 7 bases. This TCR derives from a man aged 45 to 65 in good health. The CDR3 DNA reads as TGCGCCAGCAGCTTGAACAGATTGACAGGGACTAATGAAAAACTGTTTTTT. This encodes CASSLNRLTGTNEKLFF.